This T cell receptor (beta chain) derives from a study of blood T cells in healthy people across ages. Study at large: Per two T cells, template switching captured roughly one barcoded beta molecule.

In the case of this clonotype: The antigen remains unidentified.

PBMCs, at least 6.5 million per sample, were isolated. Next came a second PCR, run for about 7 to 12 cycles, which used a sample-barcoded 5' primer along with a J-beta primer mix. Each sample provided no less than 2.5 million CDR3-containing paired-end reads. TCRdb recomputed calls from the 5' RACE reads with MiXCR, one row per CDR3 protein. The sample lists some 690,000 distinct CDR3 sequences; 22% were seen once. Study-level points and caveats: Per million T cells, TCR beta diversity dropped about linearly as age rose.

Between the trimmed V and J ends, which lost 6 bases and 7 bases, there was a span of 24 bases. Germline V gene lookup returns CDR1 MDHEN and CDR2 SYDVKM. The CDR3 has 16 amino acids. The sample comprised blood. This clonotype was obtained from a man between 65 and 85 years old in good health. V usage is TRBV28 and J usage is TRBJ1-2, with a tentative D call TRBD1 (5 bases). Here the CDR3 reads CASRLFKGPTAGGYTF. The CDR3 nucleotides are TGTGCCAGCAGACTCTTTAAGGGACCCACTGCGGGTGGCTACACCTTC.